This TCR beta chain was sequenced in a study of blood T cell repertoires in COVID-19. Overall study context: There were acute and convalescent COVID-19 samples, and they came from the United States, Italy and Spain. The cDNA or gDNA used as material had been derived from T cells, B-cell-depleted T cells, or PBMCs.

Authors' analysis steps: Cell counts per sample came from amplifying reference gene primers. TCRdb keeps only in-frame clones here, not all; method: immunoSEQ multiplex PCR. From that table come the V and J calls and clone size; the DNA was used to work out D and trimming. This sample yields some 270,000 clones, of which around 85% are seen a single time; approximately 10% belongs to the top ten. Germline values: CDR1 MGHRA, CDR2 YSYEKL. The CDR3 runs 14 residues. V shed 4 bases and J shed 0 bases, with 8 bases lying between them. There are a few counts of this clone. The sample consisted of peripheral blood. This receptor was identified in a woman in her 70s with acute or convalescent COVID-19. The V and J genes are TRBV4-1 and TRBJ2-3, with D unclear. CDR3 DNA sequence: TGCGCCAGCAGCCCACTGACTAGCACAGATACGCAGTATTTT. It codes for CASSPLTSTDTQYF.